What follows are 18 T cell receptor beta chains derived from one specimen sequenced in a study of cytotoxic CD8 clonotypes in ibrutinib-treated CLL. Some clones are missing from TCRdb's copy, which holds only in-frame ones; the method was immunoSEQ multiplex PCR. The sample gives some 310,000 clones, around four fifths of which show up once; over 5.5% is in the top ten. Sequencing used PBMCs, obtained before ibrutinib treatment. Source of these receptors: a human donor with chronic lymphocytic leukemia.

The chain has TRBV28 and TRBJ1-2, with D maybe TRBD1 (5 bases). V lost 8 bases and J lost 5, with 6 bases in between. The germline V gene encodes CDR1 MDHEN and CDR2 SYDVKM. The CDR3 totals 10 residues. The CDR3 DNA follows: TGTGCCAGCGGGGCGTATGGCTACACCTTC. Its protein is CASGAYGYTF.

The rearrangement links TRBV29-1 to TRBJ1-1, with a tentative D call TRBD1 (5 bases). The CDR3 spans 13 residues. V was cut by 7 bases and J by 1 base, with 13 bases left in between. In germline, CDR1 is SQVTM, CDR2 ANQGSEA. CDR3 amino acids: CSASQGTNTEAFF. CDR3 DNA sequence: TGCAGCGCCAGCCAGGGAACGAACACTGAAGCTTTCTTT.

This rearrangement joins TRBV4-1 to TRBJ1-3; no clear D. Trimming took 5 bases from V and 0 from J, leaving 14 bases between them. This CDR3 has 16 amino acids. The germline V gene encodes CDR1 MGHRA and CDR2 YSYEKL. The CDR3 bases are TGCGCCAGCAGCAGACCTTACGGAGCCTCTGGAAACACCATATATTTT. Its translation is CASSRPYGASGNTIYF.

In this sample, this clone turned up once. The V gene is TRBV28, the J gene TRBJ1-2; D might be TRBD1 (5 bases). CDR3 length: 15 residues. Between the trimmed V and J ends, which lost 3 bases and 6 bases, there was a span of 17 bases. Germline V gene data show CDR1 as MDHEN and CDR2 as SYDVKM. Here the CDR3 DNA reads TGTGCCAGCAGTTTGGATCGGGGGATGGTGAATGGCTACACCTTC. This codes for CASSLDRGMVNGYTF.

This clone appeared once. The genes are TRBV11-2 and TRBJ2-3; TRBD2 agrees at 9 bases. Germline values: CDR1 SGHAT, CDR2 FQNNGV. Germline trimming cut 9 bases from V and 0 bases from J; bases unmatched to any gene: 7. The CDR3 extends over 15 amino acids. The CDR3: CASWAGGASTDTQYF. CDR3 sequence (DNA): TGTGCCAGTTGGGCGGGAGGGGCTAGCACAGATACGCAGTATTTT.

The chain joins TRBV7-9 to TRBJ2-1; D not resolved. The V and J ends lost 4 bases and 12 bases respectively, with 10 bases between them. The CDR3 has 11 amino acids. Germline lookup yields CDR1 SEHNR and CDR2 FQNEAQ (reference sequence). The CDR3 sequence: CASSSAEPQFF. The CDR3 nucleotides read TGTGCCAGCAGCTCGGCGGAGCCGCAGTTCTTC.

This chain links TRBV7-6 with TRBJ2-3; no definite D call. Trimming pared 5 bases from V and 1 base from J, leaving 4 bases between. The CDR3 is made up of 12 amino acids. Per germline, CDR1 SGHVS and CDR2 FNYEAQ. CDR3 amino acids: CASSPRTDTQYF. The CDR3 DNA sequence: TGTGCCAGCAGCCCCCGCACAGATACGCAGTATTTT.

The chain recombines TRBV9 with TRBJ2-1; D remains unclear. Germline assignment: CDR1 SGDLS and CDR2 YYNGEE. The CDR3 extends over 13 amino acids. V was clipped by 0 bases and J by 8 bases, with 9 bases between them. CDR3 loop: CASSVASSYEQFF. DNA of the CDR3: TGTGCCAGCAGCGTAGCTAGTTCCTATGAGCAGTTCTTC.

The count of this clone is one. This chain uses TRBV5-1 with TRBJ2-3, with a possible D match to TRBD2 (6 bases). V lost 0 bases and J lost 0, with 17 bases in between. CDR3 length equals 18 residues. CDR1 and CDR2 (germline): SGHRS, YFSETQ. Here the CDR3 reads CASSLVGPGRASTDTQYF. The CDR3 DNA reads TGCGCCAGCAGCTTGGTTGGCCCCGGGAGAGCCAGCACAGATACGCAGTATTTT.

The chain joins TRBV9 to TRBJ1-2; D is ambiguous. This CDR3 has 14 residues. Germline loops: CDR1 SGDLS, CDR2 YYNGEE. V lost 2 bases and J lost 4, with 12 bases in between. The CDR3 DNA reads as TGTGCCAGCAGCGTTGGGCCGAGAACCTATGGCTACACCTTC. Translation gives CASSVGPRTYGYTF.

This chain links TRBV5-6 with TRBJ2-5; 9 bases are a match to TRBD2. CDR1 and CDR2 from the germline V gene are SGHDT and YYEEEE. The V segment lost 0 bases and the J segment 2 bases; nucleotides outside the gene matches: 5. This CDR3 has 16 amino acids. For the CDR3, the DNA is TGTGCCAGCAGCTTGGGCCGACTAGCGGCTCAAGAGACCCAGTACTTC. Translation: CASSLGRLAAQETQYF.

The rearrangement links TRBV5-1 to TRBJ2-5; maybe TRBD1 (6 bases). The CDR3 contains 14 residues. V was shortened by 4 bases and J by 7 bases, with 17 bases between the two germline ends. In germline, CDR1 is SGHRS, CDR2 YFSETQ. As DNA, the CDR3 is TGCGCCAGCAGCCCGGGGACACCCGGTGGGACCCAGTACTTC. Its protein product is CASSPGTPGGTQYF.

The CDR3 coding sequence is TGTGCCAGCAGAACAGGGTCTAATGAAAAACTGTTTTTT. Amino acids: CASRTGSNEKLFF. The chain has TRBV28 and TRBJ1-4, with D perhaps TRBD1 (6 bases). CDR1 and CDR2 from the germline V gene are MDHEN and SYDVKM. The CDR3 has 13 amino acids. V shed 6 bases and J shed 3 bases, with 8 bases lying between them.

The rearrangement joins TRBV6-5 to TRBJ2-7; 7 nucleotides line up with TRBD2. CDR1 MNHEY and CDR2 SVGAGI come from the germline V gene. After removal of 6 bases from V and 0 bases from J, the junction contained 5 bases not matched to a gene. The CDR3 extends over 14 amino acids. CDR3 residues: CASRPGGSSYEQYF. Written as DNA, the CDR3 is TGTGCCAGCAGGCCAGGCGGGAGCTCCTACGAGCAGTACTTC.

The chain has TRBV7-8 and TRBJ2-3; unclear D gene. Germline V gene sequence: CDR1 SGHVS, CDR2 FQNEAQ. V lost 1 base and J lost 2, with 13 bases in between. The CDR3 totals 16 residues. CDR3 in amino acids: CASSLGRASDTDTQYF. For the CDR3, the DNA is TGTGCCAGCAGCTTAGGAAGGGCGTCAGACACAGATACGCAGTATTTT.

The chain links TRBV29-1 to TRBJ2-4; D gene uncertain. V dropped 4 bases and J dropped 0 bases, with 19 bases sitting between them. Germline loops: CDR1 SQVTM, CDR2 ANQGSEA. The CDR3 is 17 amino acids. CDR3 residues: CSVAHKVAALAKNIQYF. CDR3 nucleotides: TGCAGCGTTGCCCACAAAGTGGCGGCGCTAGCCAAAAACATTCAGTACTTC. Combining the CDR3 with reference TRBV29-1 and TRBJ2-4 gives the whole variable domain SAVISQKPSRDICQRGTSLTIQCQVDSQVTMMFWYRQQPGQSLTLIATANQGSEATYESGFVIDKFPISRPNLTFSTLTVSNMSPEDSSIYLCSVAHKVAALAKNIQYFGAGTRLSVL.

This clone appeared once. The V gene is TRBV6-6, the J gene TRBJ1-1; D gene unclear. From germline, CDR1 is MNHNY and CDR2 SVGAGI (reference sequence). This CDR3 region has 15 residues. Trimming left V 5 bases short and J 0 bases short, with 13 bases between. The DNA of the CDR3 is TGTGCCAGCAGTACGAAGGGCTTCATGAACACTGAAGCTTTCTTT. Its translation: CASSTKGFMNTEAFF.

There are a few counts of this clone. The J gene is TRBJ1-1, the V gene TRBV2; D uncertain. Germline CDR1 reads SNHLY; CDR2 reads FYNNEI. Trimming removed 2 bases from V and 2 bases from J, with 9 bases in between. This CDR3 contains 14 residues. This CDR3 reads CASSEWGDNTEAFF. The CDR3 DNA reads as TGTGCCAGCAGTGAATGGGGTGATAACACTGAAGCTTTCTTT. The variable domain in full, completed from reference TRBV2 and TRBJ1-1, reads EPEVTQTPSHQVTQMGQEVILRCVPISNHLYFYWYRQILGQKVEFLVSFYNNEISEKSEIFDDQFSVERPDGSNFTLKIRSTKLEDSAMYFCASSEWGDNTEAFFGQGTRLTVV.